This is a list of T cell receptor beta chains from one sample in a study of CD8 T cells in Susac syndrome. TCRdb reprocessed the immunoSEQ multiplex PCR reads via MiXCR and lists one record per CDR3 protein. The profile shows fewer than 150,000 distinct CDR3 sequences, approximately 89% of them singletons. Sequenced input: CD8+ T cells from PBMCs. Every receptor here comes from a human donor with multiple sclerosis. Both conserved end residues are part of each CDR3. D genes are given only for firm matches.

V gene	D gene	J gene	CDR3 protein
TRBV27	NA	TRBJ1-5	CASSRLGANQPQHF
TRBV6-2/TRBV6-3	NA	TRBJ2-5	CASSYGTGPQETQYF
TRBV4-1	NA	TRBJ2-1	CASSPTGTYQFF
TRBV2	TRBD1	TRBJ1-5	CASTPGQGDQPQHF
TRBV20-1	TRBD2	TRBJ2-7	CSFLGLAGGTYEQYF
TRBV5-1	NA	TRBJ2-7	CASSLDLAGNYEQYF
TRBV4-1	NA	TRBJ2-7	CASSQGGGRGSYEQYF
TRBV30	TRBD1	TRBJ1-2	CAWMVGGLGYTF
TRBV7-9	NA	TRBJ1-1	CASSLIWPEAFF
TRBV27	NA	TRBJ2-1	CASTSGQPTYNEQFF
TRBV12-3/TRBV12-4	TRBD2	TRBJ2-1	CASSGTSGMYEQFF
TRBV11-2	TRBD1	TRBJ2-3	CAVKGQGTDTQYF
TRBV13	TRBD1	TRBJ1-3	CASSDRGTDGNTIYF
TRBV30	NA	TRBJ1-1	CAWSVWNTEAFF
TRBV6-5	TRBD2	TRBJ2-7	CASSYDWGGSSYEQYF
TRBV19	TRBD1	TRBJ1-2	CASSAPGQGNGYTF
TRBV6-4	NA	TRBJ1-1	CASSDSASGSDTEAFF
TRBV5-6	NA	TRBJ2-1	CASSLARGPNNEQFF
TRBV4-3	NA	TRBJ2-1	CASSQDSGVTYNEQFF
TRBV7-6	TRBD1	TRBJ2-7	CASSLGMDRASSEQYF